This T cell receptor (beta chain) was found in a study of shared clonotypes between healthy human individuals. Across the whole study: The cohort had a couple of women and a few men, ages 18 to 49.

A few counts support this clone. Donors were Caucasian adults residing in Nashville, Tennessee, USA. Researchers drew on about 90 million PBMCs for genomic DNA from unsorted samples. This CDR3 spans 15 amino acids. V shed 5 bases and J shed 2 bases, with 13 bases lying between them. Per the germline V gene, CDR1 is SGHDT and CDR2 is YYEEEE. Clones were read by immunoSEQ multiplex PCR, and TCRdb kept only the in-frame ones, dropping some. The sample records approximately 470,000 clones, approximately 81% being singletons. The gene calls are TRBV5-6 and TRBJ2-2, with D possibly TRBD1 on 6 matching bases. This clonotype originated in a woman in her forties in good health. Some clones in this sample may be carry-over from other donors' samples. Sequenced sample: PBMCs. CDR3 residues: CASSPQDSNTGELFF. The CDR3 DNA is TGTGCCAGCAGTCCCCAGGACAGCAACACCGGGGAGCTGTTTTTT.